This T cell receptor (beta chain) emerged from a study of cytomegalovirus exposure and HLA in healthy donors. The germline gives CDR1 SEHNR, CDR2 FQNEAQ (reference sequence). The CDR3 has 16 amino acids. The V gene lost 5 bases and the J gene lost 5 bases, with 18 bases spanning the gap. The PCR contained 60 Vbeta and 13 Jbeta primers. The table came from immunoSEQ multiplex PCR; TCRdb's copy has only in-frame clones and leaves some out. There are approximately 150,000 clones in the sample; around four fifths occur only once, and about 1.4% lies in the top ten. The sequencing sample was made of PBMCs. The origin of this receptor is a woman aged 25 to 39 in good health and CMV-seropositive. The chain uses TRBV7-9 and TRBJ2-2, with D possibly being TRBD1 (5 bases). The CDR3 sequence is CASSPPGFEWTGELFF. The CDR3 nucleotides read TGTGCCAGCAGCCCCCCAGGGTTTGAGTGGACCGGGGAGCTGTTTTTT.